This T cell receptor beta chain was captured in a study of T cells after yellow fever vaccination. At the level of the study: Those fractions that held only low numbers of cells were prepared using the SMART-Seq v4 Ultra Low Input RNA kit. Regarding the study as a whole: Contaminating bulk clonotypes could be abundant in FACS-sorted repertoires. Re-detected after boosting: most primary clones, around 97% of CD4 and 75% to 90% of CD8.

They built TCR cDNA with 5'RACE template switching, a step that put in a universal primer site and UMIs. MiXCR, run by TCRdb on the 5' RACE reads, gives a single entry per CDR3 protein. The sample has 250,000 to 350,000 distinct CDR3 sequences; 8.7% are singletons. Trimming took off 0 bases at V and 3 bases at J, with 17 bases between the two ends. Germline loops: CDR1 MNHEY, CDR2 SVGAGI. This CDR3 has 17 residues. This clonotype was recorded a few times. As yet, its antigen is unknown. The rearrangement uses TRBV6-5 and TRBJ1-2, with D maybe TRBD1 (5 bases). The specimen comprised CD4+ T cells sorted from PBMCs, sampled 5 days after the yellow fever booster vaccination. The TCR was taken from a man in his late teens or twenties who received the YFV17D yellow fever vaccine. The CDR3 spells CASSYSLTRGAHYGYTF. The CDR3 DNA reads as TGTGCCAGCAGTTACTCCCTAACAAGGGGCGCTCACTATGGCTACACCTTC.